Each of the 8 T cell receptor beta chains below was sequenced from the same sample in a study of tumor-infiltrating lymphocytes in primary liver carcinoma. A primer in the constant region served to generate TCR beta cDNA from about 470 ng of total RNA. Investigators got TCR beta libraries out of three nested multiplex PCR rounds, done with slightly modified ARM-PCR. Use of TRBV1-TRBV30 forward primers with a C-beta reverse primer characterized the first two PCR rounds, which lasted approximately 11 cycles each. Using its own MiXCR run on the multiplex PCR reads, TCRdb lists one record per CDR3 protein. The table has 50,000 or so distinct CDR3 sequences, 60% to 80% seen once. Co-extraction of RNA and DNA was performed on about 19-33 mg of unsorted bulk tissue. Sequencing used liver tumor tissue from sampling region 5. Subset defined: tumor region T5, tumor centre. Receptor source: a man in his forties with primary liver carcinoma and hepatitis B virus infection.

V gene TRBV2 combines with J gene TRBJ2-2; D may be TRBD1 (6 bases). This CDR3 is 14 amino acids long. Trimming left V 4 bases short and J 6 bases short, with 12 bases between. CDR1 and CDR2 from the germline V gene are SNHLY and FYNNEI. The DNA of the CDR3 is TGTGCCAGCAGTGGTGTGGGGGCGCCCGGGGAGCTGTTTTTT. This gives the protein CASSGVGAPGELFF.

The chain has TRBV12-3 or TRBV12-4 and TRBJ2-7, with 7 bases fitting TRBD2. The CDR3 loop spans 16 amino acids. The ends lost 4 bases at V and 7 bases at J; junction bases unmatched: 16. CDR3 amino acids: CASSSRTRRLYEEQYF. In DNA, the CDR3 is TGTGCCAGCAGTTCCAGGACTAGAAGGCTATATGAGGAGCAGTACTTC.

Regarding this clonotype: The conserved phenylalanine or tryptophan is not found at the CDR3 terminus, so this likely reflects a read error. The chain joins TRBV29-1 to TRBJ2-5, with 8 nucleotides matching TRBD1. Losses at the gene ends were 4 bases for V and 9 bases for J; bases not matched to a gene: 16. CDR3 size: 15 residues. Germline V CDR1 and CDR2: SQVTM, ANQGSEA. DNA of the CDR3: TGCAGCGTTGGGGGGACAGGACCTCCGAGGGAGGCCCAGTACCTC. Its protein is CSVGGTGPPREAQYL.

For this clonotype: Mismatch with germline at one junction end may stem from a read error. This sequence joins TRBV11-2 and TRBJ2-7, with D maybe TRBD1 (5 bases). CDR3 length: 14 amino acids. Germline CDR1 SGHAT, CDR2 FQNNGV. This CDR3 reads CTSSLDARGYEHSF. As DNA, the CDR3 is TGTACCAGCAGCTTAGATGCTAGGGGCTACGAGCACTCCTTC.

The rearrangement joins TRBV29-1 to TRBJ1-1; D is perhaps TRBD1 (5 bases). The V gene lost 6 bases and the J gene lost 3 bases, with 17 bases spanning the gap. Germline-derived CDR1 and CDR2 are SQVTM and ANQGSEA. The CDR3 has 14 amino acids. The CDR3 DNA reads as TGCAGCGTCGTCAGAGTGGGGGTGGACACTGAAGCTTTCTTT. This translates into CSVVRVGVDTEAFF.

As for this clonotype: This is likely a read error, given that the CDR3 carries no conserved phenylalanine or tryptophan at its end. The chain carries TRBV29-1 and TRBJ1-5, with D unclear. The CDR3 spans 12 residues. CDR1 SQVTM and CDR2 ANQGSEA come from the germline V gene. Trimming stripped 1 base from V and 4 bases from J, with 5 bases between. The CDR3 DNA follows: TGCAGCGTTGAAGGGGATAATCAGCCCCAGCATTCT. Amino acids: CSVEGDNQPQHS.

The chain couples TRBV12-3 or TRBV12-4 to TRBJ2-5; D is uncertain. The CDR3 sequence is 13 residues long. Trimming left V 6 bases short and J 10 bases short, with 18 bases between. The CDR3 bases are TGTGCCAGCAGGTCAGGTTCCCCAAAGATCCAGTACTTC. This codes for CASRSGSPKIQYF.

On this clonotype itself: Compared with germline, one end of the junction differs, possibly owing to a read error. J is TRBJ2-7 and V is TRBV5-4; 10 positions agree with TRBD1. Germline V gene lookup returns CDR1 SGHNT and CDR2 YYREEE (reference sequence). The CDR3 extends over 14 amino acids. CDR3 DNA sequence: TGTACCAGCAGCCCCGAAAGGACAGGGGGAGAGCAGTATTTC. This gives the protein CTSSPERTGGEQYF.